This T cell receptor (beta chain) originates from a study of OX40 agonist ivuxolimab in advanced cancers. For context, the study as a whole: Ivuxolimab was an agonistic, fully human IgG2 monoclonal antibody directed against OX40 (CD134), a costimulatory receptor. Intravenous ivuxolimab was administered to patients every 2 weeks at six dose levels: 0.01, 0.1, 0.3, 1.5, 3 and 10 mg/kg. Of the 50 to 55 dose-escalation patients, hepatocellular carcinoma was present in around 20, melanoma in roughly 15, renal cell carcinoma in 9 and head and neck cancer in 9. A male proportion of 70% to 90% and a mean age of about 60 years, ranging from roughly 23 to 85, were recorded for the dose-escalation cohort. Prior anti-PD-1, anti-PD-L1 or anti-CTLA-4 therapy was permitted, and about two fifths of dose-escalation patients had received checkpoint inhibitors. Partial responses occurred in three dose-escalation patients, of whom one had hepatocellular carcinoma and two had cutaneous melanoma. Peripheral TCRbeta sequencing was intended to test whether TCR sequence diversity was altered and clonal T-cell expansion was caused by ivuxolimab. The paper covers the monotherapy dose-escalation part of the phase I ivuxolimab trial, which included N = 52 patients.

Genomic DNA was extracted from sorted cells for sequencing of the TCRbeta CDR3 region. The immunoSEQ Assay was used to sequence the TCRbeta CDR3 regions. Here the immuneACCESS table is served through TCRdb, limited to in-frame sequences with V and J called. Missing clones are a known gap in these copies; in checked studies unresolved V genes cover under half, and the rest lacks a known reason. In all, the sample holds approximately 14,000 clones, and 70% to 80% of those were seen once. About 35% of the sample rests with the top ten. Patients with a history of autoimmune disease or receiving systemic immunosuppression were excluded from the trial. Peripheral blood for TCR sequencing was collected from all dose cohorts at baseline, on cycle 4 day 1, and on cycle 7 day 1. The samples were taken from a phase I, first-in-human, multicenter, open-label dose-escalation trial of ivuxolimab. Adults with locally advanced or metastatic melanoma, renal cell carcinoma, hepatocellular carcinoma or head and neck squamous cell carcinoma were enrolled in the trial. Before TCR sequencing, CD4+ T cells and CD8+ T cells from peripheral blood were sorted into separate populations.

Study-wide conclusions, independent of this receptor: Antigen specificity was not determined for the clonally expanded peripheral T cells. At doses of 0.1 to 3.0 mg/kg, clonal expansion of both CD4+ and CD8+ T cells in blood was seen between baseline and week 6. Low levels of normalized T-cell clonal expansion were also seen in some patients who did not respond. On average, CD8+ T cells showed more expanded clones than CD4+ T cells after ivuxolimab. In the 0.1-3.0 mg/kg groups, partial responders were among the patients with the lowest normalized peripheral clonal expansion, particularly in CD8+ T cells.

This clone was counted only a few times. No cognate antigen has been identified for it. Base-call qualities are not available, and no considerably larger clone is one nucleotide away. Based on the germline V gene, the CDR1 and CDR2 sequences are SGHRS and YFSETQ. The CDR3 runs 16 residues from the cysteine to the phenylalanine. Only the CDR3 part of the read is kept: 48 bases, read in frame from the first base. Trimming costs V 0 bases and J 1 base, and their ends lie 10 bases apart. Recombination connected TRBV5-1 to TRBJ2-2, with TRBD1 tentatively as D gene (5 bases match). This TCR was recovered from an adult with an advanced solid tumor such as melanoma, head and neck, liver or kidney cancer. The sample in question was CD4+ or CD8+ T cells sorted from blood, obtained in a trial of the OX40 agonist ivuxolimab. The CDR3 loop reads CASSLAGQGNTGELFF. The DNA is TGCGCCAGCAGCTTGGCCGGCCAGGGGAACACCGGGGAGCTGTTTTTT.